This T cell receptor (beta chain) was sequenced for a study of cytomegalovirus exposure and HLA in healthy donors. Study-wide background: The approximately 130 validation repertoires matched the roughly 670 first-cohort repertoires in platform, a later analysis reported.

Per the germline V gene, CDR1 is MNHEY and CDR2 is SVGAGI. V shed 4 bases, J shed 3 bases, and the junction held 4 bases outside the gene matches. This CDR3 spans 14 amino acids. In the case of this clone: The antigen is not known.

Only in-frame clones appear in the TCRdb table, and some are missing; sequencing was by immunoSEQ multiplex PCR. The sample has 150,000 to 200,000 clones; about 90% are singletons. The study's findings and limits: CMV antigen specificity of three CMV-associated chains was confirmed in vitro.

The receptor was isolated from a man between 18 and 29 years old in good health and CMV-seropositive. This chain uses TRBV6-5 with TRBJ2-7, with 9 nucleotides matching TRBD1. Sequencing input: PBMCs. The CDR3 DNA follows: TGTGCCAGCAGTTTCACGGACAGGGGCTACGAGCAGTACTTC. Translation: CASSFTDRGYEQYF.